These 10 T cell receptor beta chains were all obtained from the same sample, sequenced in a study of metastatic and nonmetastatic thyroid tumors. TCRdb reassembled clones from the PCR reads with MiXCR. The table lists 9,500 to 11,000 clones, less than 35% of them singletons. Until they underwent thyroid surgery, no patient had received any treatment. The sample taken for sequencing was tumor tissue. These receptors were collected from a female donor with papillary thyroid cancer or a benign thyroid nodule (not recorded which). Some clones in this sample may be carry-over from other donors' samples.

The rearrangement links TRBV10-3 to TRBJ1-2, with D perhaps TRBD1 (5 bases). CDR1 and CDR2 from the germline V gene are ENHRY and SYGVKD. V was cut by 6 bases and J by 2 bases, with 10 bases left in between. The CDR3 is 13 residues long. The CDR3 here is CAIREGRNYGYTF. DNA for the CDR3: TGTGCCATCAGGGAGGGACGGAACTATGGCTACACCTTC.

This clone was found a few times. V is TRBV29-1 and J is TRBJ2-1; possible D gene TRBD2, 6 bases. CDR1 and CDR2 (germline): SQVTM, ANQGSEA. This CDR3 comprises 13 residues. Trimming removed 3 bases from V and 4 bases from J, with 10 bases in between. The CDR3 bases are TGCAGCGTTGACAGCGGGCGTTACAATGAGCAGTTCTTC. This codes for CSVDSGRYNEQFF.

The chain links TRBV7-3 to TRBJ1-1; no firm D call. The CDR3 is 13 amino acids. The V end lost 0 bases, the J end lost 4 bases, and 6 bases lay between the germline ends. Germline CDR1 SGHTA, CDR2 FQGTGA. The CDR3 nucleotides read TGTGCCAGCAGCTTAACGCCCCTCACTGAAGCTTTCTTT. Amino acid sequence: CASSLTPLTEAFF.

Turning to this clone: The junction departs from the called germline gene at one end, perhaps through a read error. The chain is built from TRBV6-1 and TRBJ2-2; D is perhaps TRBD1 or TRBD2 (5 bases each). Germline lookup yields CDR1 MNHNS and CDR2 SASEGT. The CDR3 is made up of 13 amino acids. The CDR3 DNA sequence: TGTGCCAGCAGTCGACAGCGGACCGGGGACCTGTTTTTT. Protein product: CASSRQRTGDLFF.

This clone is termed medium-sized. V is TRBV20-1 and J is TRBJ2-1; D gene ambiguous. Germline CDR1 DFQATT, CDR2 SNEGSKA (reference sequence). V lost 3 bases, J lost 5 bases, and 2 bases lay in between. The CDR3 spans 10 residues. Here the CDR3 reads CSASNNEQFF. The CDR3 DNA follows: TGCAGTGCTAGCAACAATGAGCAGTTCTTC.

Comments on this clone: One base away lies a much larger clone, so this may be a sequencing read error. The rearrangement uses TRBV20-1 and TRBJ2-1; 14 nucleotides align to TRBD2. The CDR3 length is 14 residues. The V segment lost 6 bases and the J segment 7 bases; nucleotides outside the gene matches: 5. CDR1 and CDR2 (germline): DFQATT, SNEGSKA (reference sequence). CDR3 protein: CSAGTSGSQNEQFF. The CDR3 bases are TGCAGTGCCGGGACTAGCGGGAGTCAAAATGAGCAGTTCTTC.

The chain recombines TRBV6-2 or TRBV6-3 with TRBJ2-6, with 10 positions matching TRBD2. The germline gives CDR1 MNHEY, CDR2 SVGEGT. The junction had 4 bases not matched to a gene; V was cut back by 0 bases and J by 2 bases. There are 18 residues in the CDR3. In nucleotides, the CDR3 is TGTGCCAGCAGTTACTCTGGTCTAGCGGGGGCTGGGGCCAACGTCCTGACTTTC. This sequence encodes CASSYSGLAGAGANVLTF.

By share, this clone ranks as medium-sized (0.01 to 0.1%). The chain is built from TRBV4-1 and TRBJ2-2; TRBD2 matches 10 bases. Germline values: CDR1 MGHRA, CDR2 YSYEKL. V trimming: 2 bases; J trimming: 6 bases; junction bases outside the gene matches: 6. CDR3 length: 16 residues. CDR3 residues: CASSQPAGGSAGELFF. As DNA, the CDR3 is TGCGCCAGCAGCCAACCAGCGGGAGGGTCGGCCGGGGAGCTGTTTTTT.

This clone showed up just a few times. This sequence joins TRBV12-3 or TRBV12-4 and TRBJ2-2; no firm D call. V lost 3 bases and J lost 5, with 4 bases in between. This CDR3 has 12 residues. The CDR3 coding sequence is TGTGCCAGCAGTTTTGGGACCGGGGAGCTGTTTTTT. It translates to CASSFGTGELFF.

The chain joins TRBV7-9 to TRBJ2-7; a weak D match, TRBD2 (5 bases). This CDR3 is built from 14 residues. Germline-derived CDR1 and CDR2 are SEHNR and FQNEAQ (reference sequence). V was clipped by 7 bases and J by 1 base, with 14 bases between them. CDR3 protein: CASINGLHSYEQYF. In DNA, the CDR3 is TGTGCCAGCATCAACGGACTCCATTCCTACGAGCAGTACTTC.